The clone carrying this TCR beta chain was observed a few times. Its antigen is undetermined. For the second PCR, which ran for about 6 to 11 cycles, a sample-barcoded 5' primer and a J-beta primer mix were used. TCRdb reprocessed the 5' RACE reads via MiXCR and lists one record per CDR3 protein. The table has almost 1 million distinct CDR3 sequences, roughly 51% seen once. The data are from a study of blood T cells in healthy people across ages. General study findings and limits: In these data, TCR beta diversity tracked strongly with naive T cell percentage.

The CDR3 consists of 16 residues. V was pared by 0 bases and J by 6 bases, with 16 bases between. Germline CDR1 is LGHNA and CDR2 is YNFKEQ. The chain joins TRBV4-2 to TRBJ2-3; possible D gene TRBD2, 5 bases. This clonotype was obtained from a woman aged 60-70 years in good health. Material for sequencing was blood. CDR3 nucleotides: TGTGCCAGCAGCCAAGATTCCGGGGTGTTGGGGGATACGCAGTATTTT. Protein sequence: CASSQDSGVLGDTQYF.